These T cell receptor beta chains were read from a single sample in a study of blood T cell repertoires in COVID-19. Sequenced by immunoSEQ multiplex PCR; TCRdb stores in-frame clones only, minus some. The table includes around 58,000 clones, 75% to 90% detected once. The sample comprised peripheral blood. The receptors here all came from a human donor in a cohort sampled during active COVID-19. The CDR3 runs from the conserved cysteine through the conserved F or W. D genes are given only for firm matches. The size of a clone is reported for some rows only, either as once, few or many, or as a class for expanded clones.

v_call	clone_size	j_call	d_call	cdr3_nt	cdr3_aa
TRBV19	NA	TRBJ2-1	NA	TGTGCCAGTATAGAAGCGGGCAATTCCTACAATGAGCAGTTCTTC	CASIEAGNSYNEQFF
TRBV6-6	NA	TRBJ1-5	NA	TGTGCCAGCACCCTGGGGGGTCAGCCCCAGCATTTT	CASTLGGQPQHF
TRBV2	NA	TRBJ2-4	NA	TGTGCCAGCAGTGCGAGGGCAGGGGATACCAAAAACATTCAGTACTTC	CASSARAGDTKNIQYF
TRBV19	NA	TRBJ2-2	NA	TGTGCCAGTAGAAAGGGACTGGGCACCGGGGAGCTGTTTTTT	CASRKGLGTGELFF
TRBV10-2	NA	TRBJ2-7	TRBD1	TGCGCCAGCAGTTCCGGGACAGGGAGCTCCTACGAGCAGTACTTC	CASSSGTGSSYEQYF
TRBV7-2	NA	TRBJ2-1	TRBD2	TGTGCCAGCAGCTTAGGGGGACTAGCGGGGTACTATGTTAATGAGCAGTTCTTC	CASSLGGLAGYYVNEQFF
TRBV2	few	TRBJ2-1	TRBD1	TGTGCCAGCAGTGCTGGGACAGGGGGCCTCAATGAGCAGTTCTTC	CASSAGTGGLNEQFF
TRBV7-2	NA	TRBJ2-1	NA	TGTGCCAGCAGTCGCTCCCCGGATGAGCAGTTCTTC	CASSRSPDEQFF
TRBV4-2	few	TRBJ1-2	TRBD1	TGTGCCAGCAGCCAAGAGGAGACAGGGATTAACTATGGCTACACCTTC	CASSQEETGINYGYTF
TRBV11-2	few	TRBJ2-1	NA	TGTGCCAGCAGCTTGGGGAGCTCCTACAATGAGCAGTTCTTC	CASSLGSSYNEQFF
TRBV27	NA	TRBJ2-7	NA	TGTGCCAGCAGTTTAGGACCGGAACAGGGATCCTACGAGCAGTACTTC	CASSLGPEQGSYEQYF